The next 26 T cell receptor beta chains were all read from a single sample in a study of blood T cell repertoires in COVID-19. Sequencing used immunoSEQ multiplex PCR; TCRdb keeps in-frame clones, though not all of them. The sample includes about 110,000 clones, about 76% of them seen just once. Source material: peripheral blood. Receptor source: a woman in her sixties or seventies with acute or convalescent COVID-19.

V and J are TRBV6-5 and TRBJ1-2; 9 nucleotides align to TRBD1. This CDR3 has 15 amino acids. With 7 bases clipped from V and 6 bases from J, the junction kept 12 bases outside the gene matches. CDR1 is MNHEY, CDR2 SVGAGI, per germline. CDR3 sequence reads: CASTRQPGQGNGYTF. The CDR3, as DNA: TGTGCCAGCACACGCCAACCGGGACAGGGCAATGGCTACACCTTC.

This clone was counted a single time. V gene TRBV28 combines with J gene TRBJ2-5; TRBD1 might be the D (6 bases). CDR3 length: 15 residues. Germline V gene lookup returns CDR1 MDHEN and CDR2 SYDVKM. V lost 1 base, J lost 4 bases, and 13 bases lay in between. CDR3 sequence (DNA): TGTGCCAGCAGTTTATTAAACAGGGTGGGAGAGACCCAGTACTTC. The encoded protein is CASSLLNRVGETQYF.

The table lists this clone with a few counts. This same CDR3 is encoded by further DNA sequences in the sample. J is TRBJ1-6 and V is TRBV3-1 (or the pseudogene TRBV3-2); 9 bases match TRBD1. Per germline, CDR1 LGHDT and CDR2 YNNKEL (reference sequence). J lost 7 bases, V lost 3 bases, and 1 base had no gene match. CDR3 length equals 14 residues. DNA for the CDR3: TGTGCCAGCAGCCAGGGACAGGGAAATTCACCCCTCCACTTT. Amino acids: CASSQGQGNSPLHF.

CDR3 region: CASSFSSSGGKYNEQFF. The DNA of the CDR3 is TGTGCCAGCAGCTTTAGCAGTAGCGGGGGAAAGTACAATGAGCAGTTCTTC. The V and J genes are TRBV7-2 and TRBJ2-1; 9 bases are shared with TRBD2. CDR1 is SGHTA, CDR2 FQGNSA, per germline. V gave up 3 bases and J gave up 4 bases; unmatched junction bases: 10. This CDR3 region has 17 residues.

The gene calls are TRBV2 and TRBJ2-7; D is undetermined. The CDR3 extends over 14 amino acids. Germline CDR1 is SNHLY and CDR2 is FYNNEI. V lost 8 bases, J lost 3 bases, and 17 bases lay in between. CDR3 bases: TGTGCCAGCTGCCCGGCCAGAGGTCACTACGAGCAGTACTTC. Protein: CASCPARGHYEQYF.

This clone was counted a few times. The rearrangement uses TRBV19 and TRBJ1-2; D is uncertain. CDR1 is LNHDA and CDR2 is SQIVND in the germline V gene (reference sequence). The ends were cut back, 10 bases at V and 7 bases at J, with 16 bases in the middle. CDR3 length: 12 amino acids. DNA for the CDR3: TGTGCCACCCTTTTGGAGTATCGTGGCTACACCTTC. Amino acids: CATLLEYRGYTF.

The genes are TRBV5-1 and TRBJ2-1, with 7 bases identical to TRBD1. CDR3 length: 14 residues. Trimming at V came to 4 bases and at J to 7 bases, leaving 8 bases not matched to a gene. Per the germline V gene, CDR1 is SGHRS and CDR2 is YFSETQ. CDR3 nucleotides: TGCGCCAGCAGCCCCACGACAGGGTCGAATGAGCAGTTCTTC. Protein sequence: CASSPTTGSNEQFF.

The V gene is TRBV6-5, the J gene TRBJ1-2; no firm D call. CDR1 is MNHEY, CDR2 SVGAGI, per germline. Trimming pared 4 bases from V and 0 bases from J, leaving 9 bases between. This CDR3 comprises 14 residues. The CDR3 loop is CASSSILANYGYTF. CDR3 coding DNA: TGTGCCAGCAGTTCCATATTAGCTAACTATGGCTACACCTTC.

This clone appeared a single time. This rearrangement joins TRBV5-1 to TRBJ1-1, with D maybe TRBD1 (6 bases). Germline V CDR1 and CDR2: SGHRS, YFSETQ. The CDR3 has 15 residues. V was pared by 0 bases and J by 1 base, with 10 bases between. The DNA for the CDR3 is TGCGCCAGCAGCTTGGAGGCAGGGGCGAACACTGAAGCTTTCTTT. This translates into CASSLEAGANTEAFF. Variable domain in full (rest from reference TRBV5-1 and TRBJ1-1): KAGVTQTPRYLIKTRGQQVTLSCSPISGHRSVSWYQQTPGQGLQFLFEYFSETQRNKGNFPGRFSGRQFSNSRSEMNVSTLELGDSALYLCASSLEAGANTEAFFGQGTRLTVV.

V gene TRBV20-1 combines with J gene TRBJ1-1; a weak D match, TRBD1 (5 bases). The CDR3 has 10 amino acids. Germline assignment: CDR1 DFQATT and CDR2 SNEGSKA (reference sequence). CDR3 protein: CSGGWTEAFF. The CDR3 coding sequence is TGCTCGGGGGGATGGACTGAAGCTTTCTTT.

This sequence joins TRBV21-1 and TRBJ2-7; the table calls TRBD2, which could not be checked here. TRBV21-1 is flagged as a pseudogene. CDR3 size: 19 residues. DNA of the CDR3: TGTGCCAGCAGCAAAGTTCGAATCAGATTAGCGGGGGGCCCCTACGAGCAGTACTTC. Translated: CASSKVRIRLAGGPYEQYF.

This chain joins TRBV13 and TRBJ1-1, with 8 positions matching TRBD1. The ends lost 7 bases at V and 0 bases at J; junction bases unmatched: 19. Germline-derived CDR1 and CDR2 are PRHDT and FYEKMQ (reference sequence). The length of the CDR3 is 19 residues. CDR3 loop: CASTEFARGLVSMNTEAFF. CDR3 nucleotides: TGTGCCAGCACCGAATTCGCCAGGGGGCTCGTGTCGATGAACACTGAAGCTTTCTTT.

This clone was counted only a few times. This chain links TRBV5-4 with TRBJ2-5; possible D gene TRBD2, 5 bases. This CDR3 contains 13 residues. The germline V gene has CDR1 SGHNT and CDR2 YYREEE (reference sequence). V dropped 2 bases and J dropped 4 bases, with 9 bases sitting between them. Here the CDR3 reads CASSFPGLETQYF. CDR3 DNA: TGTGCCAGCAGCTTCCCAGGACTAGAGACCCAGTACTTC.

The rearrangement links TRBV14 to TRBJ2-3, with D hard to call. Germline assignment: CDR1 SGHDN and CDR2 FVKESK. CDR3 length: 18 amino acids. The ends were cut back, 0 bases at V and 2 bases at J, with 18 bases in the middle. CDR3 residues: CASSQDYLGVTHTDTQYF. The CDR3 nucleotides are TGTGCCAGCAGCCAAGACTACTTGGGCGTAACTCACACAGATACGCAGTATTTT. Variable domain in full (rest from reference TRBV14 and TRBJ2-3): EAGVTQFPSHSVIEKGQTVTLRCDPISGHDNLYWYRRVMGKEIKFLLHFVKESKQDESGMPNNRFLAERTGGTYSTLKVQPAELEDSGVYFCASSQDYLGVTHTDTQYFGPGTRLTVL.

This rearrangement joins TRBV7-6 to TRBJ2-7, with a weak D call TRBD2 (5 bases). V shed 2 bases and J shed 2 bases, with 25 bases lying between them. The CDR3 loop spans 19 amino acids. Germline assignment: CDR1 SGHVS and CDR2 FNYEAQ. The CDR3 DNA reads as TGTGCCAGCAGCTTAAGGTGTTACGAATGGACTGCCGTTACCTACGAGCAGTACTTC. Translating gives CASSLRCYEWTAVTYEQYF.

This chain connects TRBV7-2 to TRBJ2-5, with D tentatively TRBD1 (7 bases). Germline assignment: CDR1 SGHTA and CDR2 FQGNSA. CDR3 length: 15 amino acids. Trimming took 5 bases from V and 4 from J, leaving 17 bases between them. The CDR3: CASSARQGGGETQYF. As DNA, the CDR3 is TGTGCCAGCAGCGCGCGACAGGGAGGAGGAGAGACCCAGTACTTC.

The gene calls are TRBV9 and TRBJ2-3; TRBD2 matches 9 bases. This CDR3 has 15 residues. The J segment lost 6 bases and the V segment lost 4 bases, leaving 9 bases of the junction unmatched. Germline V gene lookup returns CDR1 SGDLS and CDR2 YYNGEE. CDR3 DNA: TGTGCCAGCAGCTTCCAGGGACTAGCCGGCGATACGCAGTATTTT. Amino acids: CASSFQGLAGDTQYF. Supplemented by reference TRBV9 and TRBJ2-3, the full variable domain reads DSGVTQTPKHLITATGQRVTLRCSPRSGDLSVYWYQQSLDQGLQFLIQYYNGEERAKGNILERFSAQQFPDLHSELNLSSLELGDSALYFCASSFQGLAGDTQYFGPGTRLTVL.

The chain carries TRBV9 and TRBJ1-3; D possibly corresponds to TRBD1 (5 bases). Trimming stripped 4 bases from V and 2 bases from J, with 10 bases between. The CDR3 spans 14 residues. CDR1 and CDR2 (germline): SGDLS, YYNGEE. As DNA, the CDR3 is TGTGCCAGCAGCCCCCGGGGGGCTGGAAACACCATATATTTT. Amino acid sequence: CASSPRGAGNTIYF.

Only a few counts were recorded for this clone. The chain has TRBV5-4 and TRBJ2-7; 11 positions agree with TRBD2. Germline-derived CDR1 and CDR2 are SGHNT and YYREEE (reference sequence). This CDR3 has 14 residues. V trimming: 4 bases; J trimming: 3 bases; junction bases outside the gene matches: 3. The CDR3 DNA reads TGTGCCAGCAGCCGGGGACTAGCGGACTACGAGCAGTACTTC. This sequence encodes CASSRGLADYEQYF.

This clone is a singleton in its sample. V usage is TRBV5-6 and J usage is TRBJ1-3; 7 nucleotides line up with TRBD1. Per the germline V gene, CDR1 is SGHDT and CDR2 is YYEEEE. The CDR3 contains 16 residues. V was clipped by 4 bases and J by 0 bases; unmatched bases: 7. DNA of the CDR3: TGTGCCAGCAGCATCGGACAGGCGGACTCTGGAAACACCATATATTTT. This codes for CASSIGQADSGNTIYF. Variable domain in full (rest from reference TRBV5-6 and TRBJ1-3): DAGVTQSPTHLIKTRGQQVTLRCSPKSGHDTVSWYQQALGQGPQFIFQYYEEEERQRGNFPDRFSGHQFPNYSSELNVNALLLGDSALYLCASSIGQADSGNTIYFGEGSWLTVV.

The V and J genes are TRBV3-1 (or the pseudogene TRBV3-2) and TRBJ2-4; D is undetermined. CDR1 is LGHDT, CDR2 YNNKEL, per germline (reference sequence). V dropped 1 base and J dropped 0 bases, with 10 bases sitting between them. The CDR3 has 16 amino acids. The CDR3, as DNA: TGTGCCAGCAGCCAAGGGTTGTTACTAGCCAAAAACATTCAGTACTTC. The encoded protein is CASSQGLLLAKNIQYF.

The rearrangement uses TRBV5-4 and TRBJ2-1; a possible D gene is TRBD1 (5 bases). CDR3 length: 17 amino acids. CDR1 and CDR2 from the germline V gene are SGHNT and YYREEE (reference sequence). V dropped 0 bases and J dropped 4 bases, with 17 bases sitting between them. This chain's CDR3 is CASSLEPQGIGYNEQFF. DNA of the CDR3: TGTGCCAGCAGCTTGGAACCGCAGGGAATAGGTTACAATGAGCAGTTCTTC.

The V call is TRBV27, the J call TRBJ1-1; TRBD1 might be the D (5 bases). The germline V and J ends were trimmed by 2 bases and 11 bases, with 18 bases remaining between them. The CDR3 totals 14 residues. Germline CDR1 MNHEY, CDR2 SMNVEV (reference sequence). CDR3 DNA: TGTGCCAGCAGTTTAGGACAAGACGGGGGACGGGCTTTCTTT. Translated, it gives CASSLGQDGGRAFF.

Concerning this clone itself: Its ends do not fully match the called genes, so a read error is possible. The V call is TRBV6-1, the J call TRBJ2-3; 10 nucleotides agree with TRBD2. Germline assignment: CDR1 MNHNS and CDR2 SASEGT. The CDR3 consists of 16 residues. In nucleotides, the CDR3 is TGTGCCAGCAGGGAAGGGACTAGCGTATTCACAGATACGCAGTATTTT. The encoded protein is CASREGTSVFTDTQYF.

This clone was seen just once. V and J are TRBV7-9 and TRBJ2-1; possible D gene TRBD1, 6 bases. V dropped 2 bases and J dropped 5 bases, with 13 bases sitting between them. This CDR3 contains 15 residues. Germline V gene data show CDR1 as SEHNR and CDR2 as FQNEAQ (reference sequence). CDR3 amino acids: CASSLYRDTDNEQFF. The CDR3 nucleotides are TGTGCCAGCAGCTTATACCGGGACACAGACAATGAGCAGTTCTTC. The full variable domain, rest sourced from reference TRBV7-9 and TRBJ2-1, is DTGVSQNPRHKITKRGQNVTFRCDPISEHNRLYWYRQTLGQGPEFLTYFQNEAQLEKSRLLSDRFSAERPKGSFSTLEIQRTEQGDSAMYLCASSLYRDTDNEQFFGPGTRLTVL.

This clone has only a few counts. The chain joins TRBV6-2 or TRBV6-3 to TRBJ1-1; D is uncertain. The CDR3 consists of 17 residues. The V end was cut by 0 bases, the J end by 5 bases, with 19 bases between. CDR1 and CDR2 (germline): MNHEY, SVGEGT. The CDR3 loop reads CASSYSDISNMYTEAFF. The CDR3 DNA follows: TGTGCCAGCAGTTACTCCGACATTTCCAATATGTATACTGAAGCTTTCTTT.